This T cell receptor (beta chain) was captured in a study of cytomegalovirus exposure and HLA in healthy donors (dated by TCRdb to about 2017). Some background on the complete study: According to an earlier analysis of 550 to 750 of the donors, 150 million to 200 million T cells yielded 90 million to 130 million unique TCR beta sequences and approximately 300 Gb of sequence data. Around 320 gigabases of sequencing data and approximately 84 million unique TCR sequences were included in an early release covering about 620 HLA-typed donors. The genetic ancestry cluster associated with self-reported Caucasian donors included 80% to 90% of the roughly 400 genotyped donors. The aim of the study was to test whether cataloging public T cell receptors could identify signatures of past pathogen exposure. The study profiled the T cell repertoires of under 850 subjects by immunosequencing and related them to cytomegalovirus serostatus. In addition to the first cohort of roughly 700 subjects, a separate validation cohort of 120 different subjects was used. The study combined high-throughput TCR immunosequencing, statistical association of individual TCRs with disease status, and machine learning to predict cytomegalovirus infection status. In a later analysis, previously published TCR beta repertoires from fewer than 750 donors were re-analyzed and high-resolution HLA genotyping was added so that TCR occurrence patterns could be studied. Rather than drawing on any new phenotypic data, the later analysis identified candidate immune exposures from TCR beta sequences and the way those sequences occurred across donors. In an earlier analysis of 587 of the donors, high-throughput TCR beta sequencing was used to judge whether each TCR beta V gene segment behaved as functional or pseudogenic. Donor age, sex, ethnicity and CMV serostatus were compiled alongside the repertoire data. A later genetic analysis used genome-wide SNP genotypes for about three fifths of the 666 donors, treating that subset as a discovery cohort. Every repertoire in the discovery cohort had been generated on one and the same sequencing platform. Both class I and class II loci were covered by HLA typing, at four-digit resolution. Typing coverage differed by locus: A, B, C, DRB1 and DQB1 were typed in about 620-630 donors, DQA1 in about 500, DPA1 in around 580, and DPB1 in approximately 450. Because of strong linkage in the cohort, roughly 5 DR-DQ haplotypes were treated as single units for association and clustering. Across roughly 420 genotyped donors of the cohort, an average of roughly 250,000 unique TCR beta nucleotide sequences per donor were sequenced, and approximately 19% of those sequences were non-productive. Here is what the overall study found, with its caveats: While some public TCRs were present in many individuals, most TCR sequences turned up only very rarely across donors. A further reported finding was that TCR beta sequences accurately predicted the HLA-A and HLA-B alleles for most subjects in the first cohort. Compared with equally common non-associated chains, HLA-associated TCR beta chains in a later analysis were more clonally expanded and had lower generation probabilities. In a later analysis, some 17,000 TCR beta sequences were associated with specific HLA alleles at a false discovery rate of 0.05. For the cohort, immune exposure information was limited to CMV serostatus. Several of the top co-occurrence clusters appeared to be linked to parvovirus B19, influenza, CMV and Epstein-Barr virus, according to a later analysis. An earlier analysis of 587 of the donors showed that most TCR beta V segments appeared in productive rearrangements either about 87% or about 30% of the time, which broadly matched IMGT annotations. Strong co-occurrence of HLA alleles, especially DR and DQ, made assigning TCR associations to individual alleles difficult. V-gene and J-gene trimming of TCR beta chains was associated with a missense DCLRE1C variant in a later genetic analysis, and the association was replicated in an independent cohort. In a later analysis, the rate of TCR association differed among HLA loci, with DRB1 alleles having the most associated TCRs and HLA-C alleles having the fewest. The cohort was sequenced for TCR beta chains only, and without alpha or paired-chain data the features that could be detected were limited. The study gave a list of some 150 TCR beta chains associated with cytomegalovirus. Some IMGT-functional V segments, including TRBV6-2 and TRBV6-3, could not be distinguished by the 87-base-pair reads and were therefore excluded. Because counts were too low, about 15 rarely observed V segments, including chromosome 9 orphons, were left out of the earlier analysis of some 640 of the donors. Presence/absence analyses assumed roughly uniform sequencing depth across donors, an assumption that may not hold. In both the original and validation cohorts, the classifier was reported to diagnose cytomegalovirus status with high specificity and sensitivity. Most CMV-associated TCR beta chains appeared to be HLA-restricted in a later analysis, and the HLA associations seemed to be driven largely by CMV exposure. It was suggested by the authors that the approach could potentially be generalized to other disease states and immunological phenotypes. A group of highly shared sequence variants was considered likely to be a technical artifact of the sequencing pipeline. In vitro tests confirmed that three of the cytomegalovirus-associated TCR beta chains recognize cytomegalovirus antigens. Because HLA typing was unavailable for some donors at each locus, only the typed subset was used in association tests. According to a later genetic analysis, donors in an Asian-associated ancestry cluster had fewer N-insertions in productive TCRs than the approximately 650-donor mean. Correlated functional status among segregating V segments might reflect linkage disequilibrium, but an unknown experimental factor could not be ruled out.

The protocol used for the library was the immunoSEQ multiplex PCR assay. A mixture of 60 forward primers for TCR Vbeta segments and 13 reverse primers for TCR Jbeta segments was used in the multiplex PCR. Amplification of the CDR3 region of rearranged TCR beta genes was performed with a multiplex PCR assay on genomic DNA. The Illumina HiSeq System was used to sequence the amplified TCR beta libraries as 87-base-pair reads. Concerning the study's data processing: In a later analysis, some 80 million unique TCR beta chains were counted across the 500 to 850 repertoires, and approximately 11 million of these chains were shared by at least two donors. Raw reads were error-corrected and collapsed into unique sequences with a nearest-neighbor algorithm that merged closely related sequences to remove PCR and sequencing errors. V, D and J gene segments were assigned by aligning CDR3 sequences to IMGT reference sequences. For a sequence to be retained, a match of at least six nucleotides to both a V gene segment and a J gene segment was required. A rearrangement counted as productive if the CDR3 had no stop codons and remained in frame with V and J, and every other rearrangement counted as non-productive. CDR3 was defined by IMGT convention, running from the second conserved V-encoded cysteine to the conserved J-encoded phenylalanine. The earlier analysis of 450 to 750 of the donors excluded any sequence lacking an unambiguous match to a single V gene segment. In an earlier analysis of a few hundred of the donors, a V segment was called functional when productive rearrangements were above 56.7%, and segregating when the standard deviation between donors exceeded 5%. A statistical classification framework was built to diagnose cytomegalovirus status from the catalog of TCR beta chain sequences. In a later analysis, V and J genes were assigned by comparing TCR nucleotide sequences against IMGT/GENE-DB human TR gene sequences. A later analysis assigned CDR3 sequences and most-parsimonious VDJ recombination scenarios with the TCRdist pipeline. A later analysis defined each TCR beta chain by its CDR3 amino acid sequence plus V-gene family, and excluded reads lacking a unique V-gene family. To address suspected cross-contamination and a sequencing artifact, a later analysis removed 592 highly shared, low-generation-probability nucleotide sequences. In a later analysis, a clonal expansion index was calculated for each public chain from normalized within-repertoire ranks of inferred template counts. In a later analysis, generation probabilities were computed using a VDJ recombination model fitted to out-of-frame rearrangements, and the results were checked against IGoR. In a later analysis, TCR-TCR, TCR-HLA and TCR-CMV co-occurrence was scored with hypergeometric tests, and a repertoire-size bias correction was applied to TCR pairs. A later analysis estimated false discovery rates by permuting HLA or CMV assignments 20 times. In a later analysis, co-occurring TCRs were grouped using DBSCAN, with TCRdist sequence similarity added in when clustering inside HLA-allele-positive subsets. Repertoires with fewer than 30,000 or more than 120,000 public chains were left out of co-occurrence clustering, as were five repertoires with anomalous nucleotide sharing. The table was pulled from immuneACCESS by TCRdb, which kept in-frame rearrangements only. Such tables lose some clones; where checked, under half of the loss comes from unresolved V genes, and the rest has no known cause. That table supplies the V and J calls and clone size; D and trimming were determined from the DNA. The sample table contains 200,000 or so clones; only one count was recorded for over 75% of them. The top ten constitute 0.2% to 0.25% of the sample.

Details on this clone: Its antigen is currently not known. At one boundary the junction diverges from the germline segment, which might be a read error.

Reading from cysteine to phenylalanine, the CDR3 counts 14 amino acids. The sequence is cut down to CDR3 DNA, 42 bases in frame from base 1. The CDR1 and CDR2 encoded by the germline V gene (reference sequence) are SEHNR and FQNEAQ. The cohort was made up of 500 to 800 healthy bone marrow donors. At the time of sampling, every cohort member was nominally healthy, though immune exposures that went unrecorded were likely present. The donor tested CMV seronegative, placing the donor among the 350 to 400 seronegative members of the cohort. Each donor provided a peripheral blood sample, and peripheral blood mononuclear cells were used for TCR beta sequencing. The Qiagen DNeasy Blood Extraction Kit was used to extract genomic DNA from the blood cell samples.

The receptor chain draws on TRBV7-9 and TRBJ2-7, with 7 bases in between that match TRBD1. Specimen: PBMCs. This clonotype originated in a girl aged 2 to 10 in good health and CMV-seronegative. In nucleotide form, the sequence is TGTTCCAGCAGCTTTGAGGGGGCCTCCTACGAGCAGTACTTC. Its protein reads: CSSSFEGASYEQYF.